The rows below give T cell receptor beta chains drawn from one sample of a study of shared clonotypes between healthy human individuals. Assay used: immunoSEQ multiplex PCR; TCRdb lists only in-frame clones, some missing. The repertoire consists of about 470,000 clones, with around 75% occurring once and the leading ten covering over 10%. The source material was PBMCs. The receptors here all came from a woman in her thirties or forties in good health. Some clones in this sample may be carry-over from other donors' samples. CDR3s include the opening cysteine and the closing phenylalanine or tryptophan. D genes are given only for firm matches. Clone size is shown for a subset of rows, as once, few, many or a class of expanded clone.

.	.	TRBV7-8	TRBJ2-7	TGTGCCAGCAGCCCTCAACGTGGGGCAGACGAGCAGTACTTC	CASSPQRGADEQYF
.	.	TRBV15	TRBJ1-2	TGTGCCACCAGCAGAGATCTCGCAAGCAACTATGGCTACACCTTC	CATSRDLASNYGYTF
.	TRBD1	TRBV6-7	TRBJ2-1	TGTGCCAGCGCGAACACCGGGACAGGGTATAGGTTTCCACACTACAATGAGCAGTTCTTC	CASANTGTGYRFPHYNEQFF
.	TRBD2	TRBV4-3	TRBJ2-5	TGCGCCAGCAGCCAAGGCCTAGCGGGAGCGGGTGAGACCCAGTACTTC	CASSQGLAGAGETQYF
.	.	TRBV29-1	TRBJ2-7	TGCAGCGTTGAACTGGCAGGCTACGAGCAGTACTTC	CSVELAGYEQYF
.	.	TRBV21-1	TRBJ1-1	TGTGCCAGCAGCAAATCAGACGAGGGTCGGGACACTGAAGCTTTCTTT	CASSKSDEGRDTEAFF
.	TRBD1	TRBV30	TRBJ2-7	TGTGCCTGGGAAACAGGGGGCGAAAGCTCCTACGAGCAGTACTTC	CAWETGGESSYEQYF
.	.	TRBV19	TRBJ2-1	TGTGCCAGTGCGTTGGACTTTGACGGTGAGCAGTTCTTC	CASALDFDGEQFF
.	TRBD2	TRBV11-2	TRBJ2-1	TGTGCCAGCAGCTTTTTAGCGGGATGGGGCAATGAGCAGTTCTTC	CASSFLAGWGNEQFF
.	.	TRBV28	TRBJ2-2	TGTGCCAGCAGCCACCTACGGCCCACCGGGGAGCTGTTTTTT	CASSHLRPTGELFF
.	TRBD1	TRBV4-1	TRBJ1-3	TGCGCCAGCAGCCAGGAGGGGACAGCCTCTGGAAACACCATATATTTT	CASSQEGTASGNTIYF
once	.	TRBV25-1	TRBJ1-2	TGTGCCAGCAGTGGTCGGTCGACCGTTTATGGCTACACCTTC	CASSGRSTVYGYTF
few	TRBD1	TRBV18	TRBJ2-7	TGTGCCAGCTCCCCGAGGACAGGGAGTACCTACGAGCAGTACTTC	CASSPRTGSTYEQYF
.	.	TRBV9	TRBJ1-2	TGTGCCAGCAGCCCCACGGGAAACCTTAACTATGGCTACACCTTC	CASSPTGNLNYGYTF